This is a list of T cell receptor beta chains from one sample in a study of identical twins. TCRdb reprocessed the 5' RACE reads with MiXCR, giving one entry per CDR3 protein. The table lists roughly 350,000 distinct CDR3 sequences, approximately 8.8% of them singletons. Input material: naive T cells sorted from blood. The receptors here all came from a woman aged 50 to 65 in good health. Both conserved end residues are part of each CDR3. Each record gives: CDR3 DNA, CDR3 protein, clone size, J gene, D gene, V gene. The D gene is left open where the match is weak. Rows may omit the clone size; those that give it use once, few, many or a size class.

CDR3nt: TGTGCCAGCAGTCCCGGGGGCATCGGAAACACTGAAGCTTTCTTT; CDR3aa: CASSPGGIGNTEAFF; abundance: many; j_gene: TRBJ1-1; d_gene: NA; v_gene: TRBV12-3/TRBV12-4
CDR3nt: TGTGCCAGTAGTGCCGACAGGGGTGGCTCACCCCTCCACTTT; CDR3aa: CASSADRGGSPLHF; abundance: NA; j_gene: TRBJ1-6; d_gene: TRBD1; v_gene: TRBV19
CDR3nt: TGCAGTGCTAGAGATTCCTATTCACCCCTCCACTTT; CDR3aa: CSARDSYSPLHF; abundance: NA; j_gene: TRBJ1-6; d_gene: NA; v_gene: TRBV20-1
CDR3nt: TGCGCCAGCAGCCAAGAGGGAACGCGCGAGCAGTACTTC; CDR3aa: CASSQEGTREQYF; abundance: few; j_gene: TRBJ2-7; d_gene: NA; v_gene: TRBV4-1
CDR3nt: TGTGCCAGCAGTCCCGGGACAGGGTTTCCTTTCTTT; CDR3aa: CASSPGTGFPFF; abundance: few; j_gene: TRBJ1-1; d_gene: TRBD1; v_gene: TRBV25-1
CDR3nt: TGTGCCAGCAGTCGCCCTAGCGGGAGTGTTCAGAGTGAGCAGTTCTTC; CDR3aa: CASSRPSGSVQSEQFF; abundance: NA; j_gene: TRBJ2-1; d_gene: TRBD2; v_gene: TRBV6-2/TRBV6-3
CDR3nt: TGCAGTGTGGCGGGACAGGGGAGGCAGACCCAGTACTTC; CDR3aa: CSVAGQGRQTQYF; abundance: NA; j_gene: TRBJ2-5; d_gene: TRBD1; v_gene: TRBV20-1
CDR3nt: TGCGCCAGCAAACATCAGGGGGCGCCGAACGAGCAGTACTTC; CDR3aa: CASKHQGAPNEQYF; abundance: many; j_gene: TRBJ2-7; d_gene: TRBD1; v_gene: TRBV5-1
CDR3nt: TGTGCCATCAGACTAGCGGGAGTGGAAACGCAGTATTTT; CDR3aa: CAIRLAGVETQYF; abundance: many; j_gene: TRBJ2-3; d_gene: TRBD2; v_gene: TRBV10-3
CDR3nt: TGTGCCACCAGCAGAGGTCCCGAAGGGGAGACCCAGTACTTC; CDR3aa: CATSRGPEGETQYF; abundance: many; j_gene: TRBJ2-5; d_gene: NA; v_gene: TRBV15
CDR3nt: TGCAGTGCTAGAGATTTTGGCGACGCCGAAGCTTTCTTT; CDR3aa: CSARDFGDAEAFF; abundance: NA; j_gene: TRBJ1-1; d_gene: NA; v_gene: TRBV20-1
CDR3nt: TGTGCCAGCAGGGATCGGACCTGGAGCTCCGAGGCCCACTTT; CDR3aa: CASRDRTWSSEAHF; abundance: many; j_gene: TRBJ1-6; d_gene: NA; v_gene: TRBV6-1
CDR3nt: TGTGCCACCAGTGATTTGCGGGCTAGCGGGAGTTTAATTGAGCAGTTCTTC; CDR3aa: CATSDLRASGSLIEQFF; abundance: few; j_gene: TRBJ2-1; d_gene: TRBD2; v_gene: TRBV24-1
CDR3nt: TGTGCCAGCAGCTTAGGGACTAGCGGGAGACGGAGGGGGAATACGCAGTATTTT; CDR3aa: CASSLGTSGRRRGNTQYF; abundance: NA; j_gene: TRBJ2-3; d_gene: TRBD2; v_gene: TRBV7-2
CDR3nt: TGTGCCAGCAGTCTAGTCACCCAGGGCATTGAGCCCCAGCATTTT; CDR3aa: CASSLVTQGIEPQHF; abundance: few; j_gene: TRBJ1-5; d_gene: NA; v_gene: TRBV12-3/TRBV12-4
CDR3nt: TGTGCCAGCACTCCAGGGACTAGCTTCGGGTTCTTC; CDR3aa: CASTPGTSFGFF; abundance: NA; j_gene: TRBJ2-1; d_gene: TRBD2; v_gene: TRBV2
CDR3nt: TGTGCCACAGGGGACTGGAATGAGCAGTTCTTC; CDR3aa: CATGDWNEQFF; abundance: NA; j_gene: TRBJ2-1; d_gene: NA; v_gene: TRBV24-1
CDR3nt: TGTGCCATCGGGGCCAGCGGGTACCCCTACGAGCAGTACTTC; CDR3aa: CAIGASGYPYEQYF; abundance: few; j_gene: TRBJ2-7; d_gene: NA; v_gene: TRBV27
CDR3nt: TGCAGCGTCAGAAATAGCGGGAGGGAGCAGTTCTTC; CDR3aa: CSVRNSGREQFF; abundance: NA; j_gene: TRBJ2-1; d_gene: TRBD2; v_gene: TRBV29-1
CDR3nt: TGTGCCAGCAGCTTAGCGTCGGTAATCGGCGAAGAGACCCAGTACTTC; CDR3aa: CASSLASVIGEETQYF; abundance: NA; j_gene: TRBJ2-5; d_gene: NA; v_gene: TRBV7-6
CDR3nt: TGTGCCATCAGTGAGTCGACTCATGGGGGTTCCTACGAGCAGTACTTC; CDR3aa: CAISESTHGGSYEQYF; abundance: NA; j_gene: TRBJ2-7; d_gene: NA; v_gene: TRBV10-3
CDR3nt: TGTGCCAGCTTGGGACTAGCGAATGAGCAGTTCTTC; CDR3aa: CASLGLANEQFF; abundance: few; j_gene: TRBJ2-1; d_gene: TRBD2; v_gene: TRBV25-1
CDR3nt: TGTGCCAGCAGGGCCGGGACTAGCGGGAGGGCCGGGACCGGGGAGCTGTTTTTT; CDR3aa: CASRAGTSGRAGTGELFF; abundance: NA; j_gene: TRBJ2-2; d_gene: TRBD2; v_gene: TRBV12-3/TRBV12-4
CDR3nt: TGTGCCAGCAGCGGGTATCGGATAGGGGCCGGGGAGCTGTTTTTT; CDR3aa: CASSGYRIGAGELFF; abundance: few; j_gene: TRBJ2-2; d_gene: NA; v_gene: TRBV7-9
CDR3nt: TGTGCCAGCAGCTCGTCGATCCTTAGCGGAACGGGGAATGAGCAGTTCTTC; CDR3aa: CASSSSILSGTGNEQFF; abundance: few; j_gene: TRBJ2-1; d_gene: NA; v_gene: TRBV7-9
CDR3nt: TGTGCCAGCAGTTTACAGCTAGCGCTCCGGAACAATGAGCAGTTCTTC; CDR3aa: CASSLQLALRNNEQFF; abundance: NA; j_gene: TRBJ2-1; d_gene: NA; v_gene: TRBV6-2/TRBV6-3